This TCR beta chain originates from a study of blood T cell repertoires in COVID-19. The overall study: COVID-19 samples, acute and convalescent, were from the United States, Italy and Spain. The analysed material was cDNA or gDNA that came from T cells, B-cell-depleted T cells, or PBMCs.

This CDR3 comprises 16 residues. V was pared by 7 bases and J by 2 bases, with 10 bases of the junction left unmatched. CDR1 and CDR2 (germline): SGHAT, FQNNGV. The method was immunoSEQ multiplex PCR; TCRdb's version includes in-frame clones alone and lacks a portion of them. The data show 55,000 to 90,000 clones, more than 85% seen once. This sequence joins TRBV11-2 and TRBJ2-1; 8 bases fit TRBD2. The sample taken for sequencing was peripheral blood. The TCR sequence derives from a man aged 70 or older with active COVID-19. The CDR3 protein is CASTRGGTRAYNEQFF. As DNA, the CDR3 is TGTGCCAGCACAAGGGGGGGGACTAGGGCCTACAATGAGCAGTTCTTC.